The following is a T cell receptor beta chain sequence with its context. Its antigen is as yet unknown. This specimen belongs to a study of shared clonotypes between healthy human individuals. Study-wide results and caveats: In this cohort, only blood was sampled, and tissue repertoires likely differ. Richness estimates generally favored naive over memory subsets.

A deep-level run was used for the assay. The DNA input per sorted-subset replicate PCR was about 0.2 ug, corresponding to 25,000 to 35,000 T cell genomes. The repertoire was sequenced with immunoSEQ multiplex PCR; TCRdb's copy has only in-frame clones and lacks some. Among 950,000 to 1,100,000 clones, roughly 80% were seen once, and the ten largest hold 1.2% to 1.5%. The CDR3 consists of 14 residues. V lost 11 bases, J lost 9 bases, and 20 bases lay in between. Germline CDR1 reads ENHRY; CDR2 reads SYGVKD. The receptor comes from a young man in good health. This rearrangement joins TRBV10-3 to TRBJ1-6; a weak D match, TRBD1 (5 bases). The material sequenced was memory CD4+ T cells sorted from blood. Subset in this sample: CD45RA-negative fraction. The CDR3 loop is CAASSQPTVSPLHF. CDR3 bases: TGTGCCGCATCCTCCCAGCCGACAGTTTCACCCCTCCACTTT.